This T cell receptor (beta chain) derives from a study of OX40 agonist ivuxolimab in advanced cancers. Only one count was recorded for this clone. Germline V CDR1 and CDR2: LNHDA, SQIVND (reference sequence). V was pared by 3 bases and J by 4 bases, with 7 bases between. The CDR3 is made up of 13 amino acids. Some clones are missing from TCRdb's copy, which holds only in-frame ones; the method was immunoSEQ multiplex PCR. The sample yields some 40,000 clones, about 74% seen once. The sequencing used CD4+ or CD8+ T cells sorted from blood, collected in a trial of the OX40 agonist ivuxolimab. The chain recombines TRBV19 with TRBJ2-1; no clear D gene. This sequence originates from an adult with an advanced solid tumor such as melanoma, head and neck, liver or kidney cancer. The CDR3 coding sequence is TGTGCCAGTAGTATTGGGCAATACAATGAGCAGTTCTTC. Translating it yields CASSIGQYNEQFF.